The entry below describes one T cell receptor beta chain. The antigen is unknown. Deletions cut 0 bases from V and 1 base from J, with 7 bases between. This CDR3 comprises 15 residues. Germline V gene sequence: CDR1 MGHRA, CDR2 YSYEKL. This sample is part of a study of T cell responses to AZD1222 COVID-19 vaccine. Study-wide findings and caveats: Spike-wide vaccine-associated CD4 TCRs dominated at 160-218 and 743-854. Among AZD1222 vaccinees, only five to seven were seropositive at baseline. Unmutated regions of variants are reportedly targeted by nearly half of spike-specific TCRs.

Some clones are missing from TCRdb's copy, which holds only in-frame ones; the method was immunoSEQ multiplex PCR. The repertoire has approximately 18,000 clones, 65% to 80% of them found once; the top ten carry approximately 15%. Sample: peripheral blood, taken 28 days after the second AZD1222 dose. The chain is built from TRBV4-1 and TRBJ2-4; possibly TRBD1 or TRBD2 for D (6 bases each). This receptor was taken from an adult who received the AZD1222 COVID-19 vaccine. The CDR3 DNA reads as TGCGCCAGCAGCCAAGAAGGGGGGGCCAAAAACATTCAGTACTTC. Translating gives CASSQEGGAKNIQYF.